The sequence of this T cell receptor (beta chain) was determined in a study of T cells in Graves' hyperthyroidism and ophthalmopathy. Ophthalmopathy patients all had a Clinical Activity Score of at least 3, a NOSPECS grade of at least 4 and disease under 3 months old. Patients were excluded because of uncontrolled infection, other autoimmune disease, pregnancy or lactation. Researchers took RNA transcripts and amplified the TCR beta CDR3 regions from them. In the first-round RT-PCR of the TCR CDR3, the HTBI primer set was used. One entry per CDR3 protein, called by TCRdb with MiXCR from the multiplex PCR reads. The sample contains hundreds of thousands of distinct CDR3 sequences, about 15% of which appear only once. This clonotype was recorded many times. Its antigen is undetermined. Overall study results and limits: Most expanded thyroid clonotypes above 0.001 recurred in blood. The model identified upcoming ophthalmopathy a median approximately seven months ahead of onset.

The CDR3 covers 14 residues. Trimming took 5 bases from V and 8 from J, leaving 14 bases between them. Germline V gene sequence: CDR1 SGDLS, CDR2 YYNGEE. Sequencing used blood. This chain uses TRBV9 with TRBJ1-6, with D hard to call. This receptor was identified in a woman between 18 and 29 years old with Graves' ophthalmopathy. In DNA form, the CDR3 reads TGTGCCAGCAGTGCCCCCCACGGGGATTCACCCCTCCACTTT. Its protein is CASSAPHGDSPLHF.